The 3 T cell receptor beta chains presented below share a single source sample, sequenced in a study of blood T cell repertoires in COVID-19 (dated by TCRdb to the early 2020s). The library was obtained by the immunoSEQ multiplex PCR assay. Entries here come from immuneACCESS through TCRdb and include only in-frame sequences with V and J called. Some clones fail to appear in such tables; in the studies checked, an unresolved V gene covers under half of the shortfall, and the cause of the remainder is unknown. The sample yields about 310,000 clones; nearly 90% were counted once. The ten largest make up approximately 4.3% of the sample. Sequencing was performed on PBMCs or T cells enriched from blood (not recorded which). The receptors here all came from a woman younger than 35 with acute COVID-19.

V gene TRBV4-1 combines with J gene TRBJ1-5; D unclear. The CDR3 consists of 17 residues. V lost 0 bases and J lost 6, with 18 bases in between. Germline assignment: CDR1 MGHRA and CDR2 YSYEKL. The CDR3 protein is CASSQDGSRILGQPQHF. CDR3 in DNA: TGCGCCAGCAGCCAAGATGGGAGCCGGATCCTAGGTCAGCCCCAGCATTTT.

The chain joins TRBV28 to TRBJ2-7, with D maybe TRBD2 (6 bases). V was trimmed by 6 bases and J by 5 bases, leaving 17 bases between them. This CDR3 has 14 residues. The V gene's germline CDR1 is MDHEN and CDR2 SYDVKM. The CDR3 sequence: CASRDRGISHEQYF. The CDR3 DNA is TGTGCCAGCAGGGACCGGGGGATTAGCCACGAGCAGTACTTC.

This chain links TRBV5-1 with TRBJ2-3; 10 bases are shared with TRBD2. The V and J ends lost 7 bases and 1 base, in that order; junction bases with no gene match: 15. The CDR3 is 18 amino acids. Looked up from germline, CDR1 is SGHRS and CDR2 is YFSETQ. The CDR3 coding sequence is TGCGCCAGCCCCGAGGGCCTAGCGGGAGAAACTGGCACAGATACGCAGTATTTT. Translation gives CASPEGLAGETGTDTQYF.